This is a list of T cell receptor beta chains from one sample in a study of a mutant IDH1 vaccine in newly diagnosed glioma. These receptors have no identified antigens. Sequencing was performed with immunoSEQ multiplex PCR; in TCRdb, only in-frame clones are kept and a portion is missing. Of just over 65,000 clones listed, 84% were seen once; the top ten hold 10% to 15%. This specimen consisted of PBMCs, obtained from a glioma patient whose treatment included an IDH1 peptide vaccine. The receptors derive from a man between 18 and 29 years old with glioma. The CDR3 runs from the conserved cysteine through the conserved F or W. The D gene is left open where the match is weak. Clone size is shown for a subset of rows, as once, few, many or a class of expanded clone.

J gene	V gene	D gene	clone size	CDR3 DNA	CDR3 protein
TRBJ1-1	TRBV5-1	NA	NA	TGCGCCAGCAGTTCCAGGGGCACTGAAGCTTTCTTT	CASSSRGTEAFF
TRBJ1-4	TRBV6-6	NA	NA	TGTGCCAGCAGTCGAGGGCAGGCAACTAATGAAAAACTGTTTTTT	CASSRGQATNEKLFF
TRBJ2-5	TRBV19	NA	NA	TGTGCCAGTAGTCCAAGGGACTTTTCCGGGACCCAGTACTTC	CASSPRDFSGTQYF
TRBJ1-2	TRBV13	TRBD1	NA	TGTGCCAGCAGCTTAGGAGACAGGGAAAACTATGGCTACACCTTC	CASSLGDRENYGYTF
TRBJ2-3	TRBV18	TRBD2	NA	TGTGCCAGCTCACTCCAGCGGGGCCCAACAGATACGCAGTATTTT	CASSLQRGPTDTQYF
TRBJ1-5	TRBV6-6	NA	NA	TGTGCCAGCAGTTACTCGATAGGGGCAGTCAATCAGCCCCAGCATTTT	CASSYSIGAVNQPQHF
TRBJ1-1	TRBV9	NA	NA	TGTGCCAGCAGCGTAGAGAGCAGGGCGAAGAACACTGAAGCTTTCTTT	CASSVESRAKNTEAFF
TRBJ2-7	TRBV6-1	NA	once	TGTGCCAGCAGTGAAGTAGGGATATACGAGCAGTACTTC	CASSEVGIYEQYF
TRBJ1-5	TRBV30	TRBD1	NA	TGTGCCTGGTCCCGGGACAGGCAGCCCCAGCATTTT	CAWSRDRQPQHF
TRBJ2-2	TRBV27	NA	NA	TGTGCCAGCCAAAATCTTACACCGTTGGGCGGGGAGCTGTTTTTT	CASQNLTPLGGELFF
TRBJ1-5	TRBV5-8	NA	NA	TGTGCCAGCAGCTTGGGACCCGGGAACATTGGAGCCCAGCATTTT	CASSLGPGNIGAQHF
TRBJ1-1	TRBV2	TRBD1	NA	TGTGCCAGCAGCGTACTAGGGACAGCGAACACTGAAGCTTTCTTT	CASSVLGTANTEAFF
TRBJ1-1	TRBV11-3	NA	few	TGTGCCAGCAGCTTGGGACCTGGGAGCACTGAAGCTTTCTTT	CASSLGPGSTEAFF
TRBJ2-2	TRBV28	NA	NA	TGTGCCAGCCAACAGGGAGGTAACACCGGGGAGCTGTTTTTT	CASQQGGNTGELFF
TRBJ2-1	TRBV4-2	TRBD2	NA	TGTGCCAGCAGCCAAGATGTCCTAGCGGGAGGCCCCCAGAAGAATGAGCAGTTCTTC	CASSQDVLAGGPQKNEQFF
TRBJ2-1	TRBV4-3	NA	NA	TGCGCCAGCAGCCTCCTCGGCGGGGACAGCTACAATGAGCAGTTCTTC	CASSLLGGDSYNEQFF
TRBJ2-7	TRBV28	NA	NA	TGTGCCAGCAGTTTACTCAGCTCCTACGAGCAGTACTTC	CASSLLSSYEQYF
TRBJ1-5	TRBV2	NA	few	TGTGCCAGCAGTTATCTGGGGTACAATCAGCCCCAGCATTTT	CASSYLGYNQPQHF
TRBJ1-4	TRBV19	NA	NA	TGTGCCAGTAAGACCCCGGGACTTCTGAATGAAAAACTGTTTTTT	CASKTPGLLNEKLFF
TRBJ2-7	TRBV27	TRBD1	NA	TGTGCCAGCAGTTTGTCAGGGGGCAGGTACGAGCAGTACTTC	CASSLSGGRYEQYF
TRBJ2-7	TRBV7-9	NA	NA	TGTGCCAGCAGCTTAGGTCCTAGCGCCCACGAGCAGTACTTC	CASSLGPSAHEQYF
TRBJ2-5	TRBV6-6	TRBD1	NA	TGTGCCAGCAGTTTTTACCCCAGGGGGCGCGGGGAGACCCAGTACTTC	CASSFYPRGRGETQYF
TRBJ1-4	TRBV4-3	NA	once	TGCGCCAGCAGCCAAGTAATCCCAACTAATGAAAAACTGTTTTTT	CASSQVIPTNEKLFF
TRBJ1-2	TRBV30	NA	once	TGTGCCTGGAGTGTACGATACCTACTCGGTGGCTACACCTTC	CAWSVRYLLGGYTF
TRBJ1-5	TRBV6-1	NA	NA	TGTGCCAGCAGTGAACCATACTTTAGCAATCAGCCCCAGCATTTT	CASSEPYFSNQPQHF
TRBJ1-4	TRBV9	NA	NA	TGTGCCAGCAGCGTAGCACAGGGCTCTGAAAAACTGTTTTTT	CASSVAQGSEKLFF
TRBJ2-5	TRBV5-1	TRBD2	NA	TGCGCCAGCAGCGGGAGCGGGGGGCAAGAGACCCAGTACTTC	CASSGSGGQETQYF
TRBJ2-1	TRBV5-1	TRBD1	once	TGCGCCAGCAGCTTACAGGGGTCTACCTACAATGAGCAGTTCTTC	CASSLQGSTYNEQFF
TRBJ1-3	TRBV5-1	NA	NA	TGCGCCAGCAGCTTGGGGGGCCCGAGCTCTGGAAACACCATATATTTT	CASSLGGPSSGNTIYF
TRBJ2-7	TRBV7-8	NA	NA	TGTGCCAGCAGCTTAGAACTGCTAGCGACCTACGAGCAGTACTTC	CASSLELLATYEQYF
TRBJ1-2	TRBV25-1	NA	NA	TGTGCCAGCAGTGAGGCCAGCTATGGCTACACCTTC	CASSEASYGYTF
TRBJ2-1	TRBV7-2	NA	NA	TGTGCCAGCAGCTTAGTGGGGGGCAATGAGCAGTTCTTC	CASSLVGGNEQFF
TRBJ1-2	TRBV6-5	NA	NA	TGTGCCAGCAGTTACTCACGGGGGGGCTATGGCTACACCTTC	CASSYSRGGYGYTF
TRBJ1-1	TRBV6-1	NA	few	TGTGCCAGCAGTTTATACACGAGATCGGAAGCTTTCTTT	CASSLYTRSEAFF
TRBJ2-2	TRBV19	TRBD1	once	TGTGCCAGTAGGGAGACAGGGGGCACCGGGGAGCTGTTTTTT	CASRETGGTGELFF
TRBJ1-1	TRBV30	NA	NA	TGTGCCTGGAGGGAACGGATGCGGGTAGAAGCTTTCTTT	CAWRERMRVEAFF
TRBJ1-1	TRBV14	NA	NA	TGTGCCAGCAGCCAACAAGTAACAGCGAACACTGAAGCTTTCTTT	CASSQQVTANTEAFF
TRBJ2-7	TRBV15	NA	NA	TGTGCCACCAGCGGCCCTTCGCGATACGAGCAGTACTTC	CATSGPSRYEQYF
TRBJ1-1	TRBV5-4	NA	few	TGTGCCAGCAGCTGGGGCCCGGGGAACACTGAAGCTTTCTTT	CASSWGPGNTEAFF
TRBJ1-2	TRBV19	TRBD1	NA	TGTGCCAGTACGACAGGGGCCTATGGCTACACCTTC	CASTTGAYGYTF
TRBJ2-1	TRBV5-1	TRBD1	NA	TGCGCCAGCAAGGGACAGGGGGCTTCCTACAATGAGCAGTTCTTC	CASKGQGASYNEQFF
TRBJ2-5	TRBV11-2	NA	NA	TGTGCCAGCAGCTTACGGGGCGGTGCGGGGCCCCAAGAGACCCAGTACTTC	CASSLRGGAGPQETQYF
TRBJ2-3	TRBV19	NA	NA	TGTGCCAGTAGTGGCAGGGCTTTGACAGATACGCAGTATTTT	CASSGRALTDTQYF
TRBJ2-5	TRBV30	NA	NA	TGTGCCTGGACTAGATGGGCAGGACAAGAGACCCAGTACTTC	CAWTRWAGQETQYF
TRBJ2-2	TRBV4-3	NA	NA	TGCGCCAGCAGTCGTAGCCGTGCCGCCGGGGAGCTGTTTTTT	CASSRSRAAGELFF
TRBJ2-1	TRBV5-7	TRBD2	NA	TGTGCCAGCAGCCGGGGGGGGGTTACCTACAATGAGCAGTTCTTC	CASSRGGVTYNEQFF
TRBJ1-2	TRBV30	NA	few	TGTGCCTGGAGTGTACTAGCACCCCCCTACGGCTTC	CAWSVLAPPYGF
TRBJ1-1	TRBV7-9	NA	few	TGTGCCAGCAGTCGTATGACAGGCCTCAACACTGAAGCTTTCTTT	CASSRMTGLNTEAFF
TRBJ2-7	TRBV19	TRBD1	NA	TGTGCCAGTAGCCCGGGACAGGGGGAGTACGAGCAGTACTTC	CASSPGQGEYEQYF
TRBJ1-1	TRBV6-1	NA	NA	TGTGCCAGCAGTAGTTTAGCCAACACTGAAGCTTTCTTT	CASSSLANTEAFF
TRBJ1-6	TRBV2	NA	once	TGTGCCAGCAGTGTGGGGTTTTCACCCCTCCACTTT	CASSVGFSPLHF